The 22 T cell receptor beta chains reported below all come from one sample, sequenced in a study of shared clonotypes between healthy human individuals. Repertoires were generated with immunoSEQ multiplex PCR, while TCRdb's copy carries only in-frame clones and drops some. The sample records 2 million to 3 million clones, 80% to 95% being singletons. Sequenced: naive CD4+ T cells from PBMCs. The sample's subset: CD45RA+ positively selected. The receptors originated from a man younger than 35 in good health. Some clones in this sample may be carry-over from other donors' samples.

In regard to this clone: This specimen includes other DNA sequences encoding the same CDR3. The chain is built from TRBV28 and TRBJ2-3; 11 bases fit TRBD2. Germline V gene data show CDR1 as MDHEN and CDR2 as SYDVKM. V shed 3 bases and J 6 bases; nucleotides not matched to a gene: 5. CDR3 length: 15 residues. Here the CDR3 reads CASSLLAGGADTQYF. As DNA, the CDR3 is TGTGCCAGCAGTTTGCTAGCGGGAGGAGCCGATACGCAGTATTTT.

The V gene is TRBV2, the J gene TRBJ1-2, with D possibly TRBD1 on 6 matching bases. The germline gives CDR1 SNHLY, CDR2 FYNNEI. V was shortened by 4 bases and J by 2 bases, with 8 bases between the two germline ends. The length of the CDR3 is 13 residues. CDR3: CASSGGGNYGYTF. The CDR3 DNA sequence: TGTGCCAGCAGTGGTGGGGGCAACTATGGCTACACCTTC.

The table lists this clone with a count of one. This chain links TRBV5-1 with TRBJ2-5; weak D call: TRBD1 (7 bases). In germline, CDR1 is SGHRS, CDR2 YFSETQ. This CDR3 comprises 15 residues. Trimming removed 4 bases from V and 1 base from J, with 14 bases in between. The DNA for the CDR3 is TGCGCCAGCAGCGGGGGGACAGCCATCCAAGAGACCCAGTACTTC. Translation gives CASSGGTAIQETQYF.

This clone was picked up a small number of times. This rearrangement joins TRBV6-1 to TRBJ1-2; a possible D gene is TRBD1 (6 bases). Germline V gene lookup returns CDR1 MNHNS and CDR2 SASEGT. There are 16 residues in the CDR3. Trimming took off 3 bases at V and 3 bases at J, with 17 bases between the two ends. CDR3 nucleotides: TGTGCCAGCAGTGATTACAGGGAACGTTTTGACTATGGCTACACCTTC. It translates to CASSDYRERFDYGYTF.

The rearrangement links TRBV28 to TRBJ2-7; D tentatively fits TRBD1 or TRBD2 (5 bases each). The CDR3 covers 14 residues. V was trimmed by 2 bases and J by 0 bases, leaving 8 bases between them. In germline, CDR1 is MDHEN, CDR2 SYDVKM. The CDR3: CASSLGGFSYEQYF. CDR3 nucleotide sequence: TGTGCCAGCAGTTTAGGGGGTTTCTCCTACGAGCAGTACTTC. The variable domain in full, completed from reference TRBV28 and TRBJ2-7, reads DVKVTQSSRYLVKRTGEKVFLECVQDMDHENMFWYRQDPGLGLRLIYFSYDVKMKEKGDIPEGYSVSREKKERFSLILESASTNQTSMYLCASSLGGFSYEQYFGPGTRLTVT.

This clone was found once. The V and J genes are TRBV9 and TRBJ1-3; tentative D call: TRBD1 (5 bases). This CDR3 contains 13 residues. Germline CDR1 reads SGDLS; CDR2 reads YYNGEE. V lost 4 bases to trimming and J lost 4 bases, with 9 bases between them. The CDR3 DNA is TGTGCCAGCAGCCCGACAGCCGGAAACACCATATATTTT. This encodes CASSPTAGNTIYF.

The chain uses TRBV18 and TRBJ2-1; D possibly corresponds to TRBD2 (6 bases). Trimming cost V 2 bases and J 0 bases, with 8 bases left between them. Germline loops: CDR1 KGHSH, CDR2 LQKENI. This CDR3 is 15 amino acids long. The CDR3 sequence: CASSPTTSSYNEQFF. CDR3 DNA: TGTGCCAGCTCACCAACGACTAGCTCCTACAATGAGCAGTTCTTC.

The CDR3 coding sequence is TGTGCCAGCAAAACCCCGGGCACAGATACGCAGTATTTT. It is translated as CASKTPGTDTQYF. The rearrangement uses TRBV28 and TRBJ2-3; D uncertain. The CDR3 spans 13 residues. Germline-derived CDR1 and CDR2 are MDHEN and SYDVKM. V lost 7 bases and J lost 1, with 9 bases in between. Drawing the rest from reference TRBV28 and TRBJ2-3, the complete variable domain is DVKVTQSSRYLVKRTGEKVFLECVQDMDHENMFWYRQDPGLGLRLIYFSYDVKMKEKGDIPEGYSVSREKKERFSLILESASTNQTSMYLCASKTPGTDTQYFGPGTRLTVL.

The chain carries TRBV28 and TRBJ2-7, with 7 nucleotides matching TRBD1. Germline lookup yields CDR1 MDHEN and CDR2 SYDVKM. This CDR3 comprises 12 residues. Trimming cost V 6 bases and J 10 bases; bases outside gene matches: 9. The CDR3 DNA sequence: TGTGCCAGCAGCTTTCCACAGGGGAAACAGTACTTC. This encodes CASSFPQGKQYF. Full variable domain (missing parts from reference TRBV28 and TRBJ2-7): DVKVTQSSRYLVKRTGEKVFLECVQDMDHENMFWYRQDPGLGLRLIYFSYDVKMKEKGDIPEGYSVSREKKERFSLILESASTNQTSMYLCASSFPQGKQYFGPGTRLTVT.

CDR3 protein: CSVHWGRKETQYF. CDR3 nucleotides: TGCAGCGTTCACTGGGGCAGGAAAGAGACCCAGTACTTC. This chain connects TRBV29-1 to TRBJ2-5; D might be TRBD1 (5 bases). Germline V gene data show CDR1 as SQVTM and CDR2 as ANQGSEA. The CDR3 is 13 residues long. V gave up 5 bases and J gave up 3 bases, with 13 bases separating them.

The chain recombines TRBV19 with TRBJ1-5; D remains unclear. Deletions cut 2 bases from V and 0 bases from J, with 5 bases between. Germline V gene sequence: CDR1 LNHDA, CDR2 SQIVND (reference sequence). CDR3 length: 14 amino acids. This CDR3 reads CASSISVSNQPQHF. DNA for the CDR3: TGTGCCAGTAGTATATCGGTTAGCAATCAGCCCCAGCATTTT.

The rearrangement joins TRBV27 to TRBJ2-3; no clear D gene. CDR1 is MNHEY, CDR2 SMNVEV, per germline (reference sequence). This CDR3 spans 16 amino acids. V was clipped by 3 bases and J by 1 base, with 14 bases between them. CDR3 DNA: TGTGCCAGCAGTTTCCGTGTGGCAGAACGCACAGATACGCAGTATTTT. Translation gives CASSFRVAERTDTQYF.

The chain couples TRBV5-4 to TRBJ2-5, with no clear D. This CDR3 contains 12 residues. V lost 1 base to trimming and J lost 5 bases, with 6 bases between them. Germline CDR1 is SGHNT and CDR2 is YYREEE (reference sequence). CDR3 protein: CASSLPPETQYF. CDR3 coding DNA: TGTGCCAGCAGCTTGCCACCGGAGACCCAGTACTTC.

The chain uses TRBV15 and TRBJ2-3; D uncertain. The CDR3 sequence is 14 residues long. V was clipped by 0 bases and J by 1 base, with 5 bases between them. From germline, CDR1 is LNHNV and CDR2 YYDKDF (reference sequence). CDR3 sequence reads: CATSRDPRTDTQYF. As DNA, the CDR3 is TGTGCCACCAGCAGAGATCCCCGCACAGATACGCAGTATTTT. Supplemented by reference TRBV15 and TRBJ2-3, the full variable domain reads DAMVIQNPRYQVTQFGKPVTLSCSQTLNHNVMYWYQQKSSQAPKLLFHYYDKDFNNEADTPDNFQSRRPNTSFCFLDIRSPGLGDTAMYLCATSRDPRTDTQYFGPGTRLTVL.

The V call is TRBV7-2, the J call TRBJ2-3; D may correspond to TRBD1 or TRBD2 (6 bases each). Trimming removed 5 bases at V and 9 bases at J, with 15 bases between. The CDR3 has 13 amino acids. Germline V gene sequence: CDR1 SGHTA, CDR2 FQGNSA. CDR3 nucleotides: TGTGCCAGCAGCCTTGAAGGGGGGTCGACGCAGTATTTT. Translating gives CASSLEGGSTQYF.

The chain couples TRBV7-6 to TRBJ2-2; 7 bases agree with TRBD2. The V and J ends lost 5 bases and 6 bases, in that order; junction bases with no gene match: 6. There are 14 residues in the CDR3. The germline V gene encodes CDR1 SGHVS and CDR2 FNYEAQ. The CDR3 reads CASSGGRVAGELFF. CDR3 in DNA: TGTGCCAGCAGCGGAGGGAGGGTGGCCGGGGAGCTGTTTTTT.

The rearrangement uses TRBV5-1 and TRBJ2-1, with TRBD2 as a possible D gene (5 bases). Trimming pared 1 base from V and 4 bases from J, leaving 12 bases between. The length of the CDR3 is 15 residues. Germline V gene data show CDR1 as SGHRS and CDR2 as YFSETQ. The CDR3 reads CASSLSRAQYNEQFF. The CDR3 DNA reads TGCGCCAGCAGCTTGTCGCGGGCCCAATACAATGAGCAGTTCTTC.

The CDR3 DNA follows: TGTGCCAGCAGCTTGGCGGGAGGGCAAGATACGCAGTATTTT. Amino acids: CASSLAGGQDTQYF. The chain uses TRBV7-3 and TRBJ2-3, with 9 nucleotides matching TRBD2. The CDR3 has 14 amino acids. CDR1 is SGHTA and CDR2 is FQGTGA in the germline V gene. The junction had 3 bases not matched to a gene; V was cut back by 3 bases and J by 5 bases.

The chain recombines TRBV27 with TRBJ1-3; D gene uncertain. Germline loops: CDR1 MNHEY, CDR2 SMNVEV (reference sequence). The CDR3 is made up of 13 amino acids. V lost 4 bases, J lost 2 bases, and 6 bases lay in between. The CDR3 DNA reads TGTGCCAGCAGTTCCCGGGCTGGAAACACCATATATTTT. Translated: CASSSRAGNTIYF.

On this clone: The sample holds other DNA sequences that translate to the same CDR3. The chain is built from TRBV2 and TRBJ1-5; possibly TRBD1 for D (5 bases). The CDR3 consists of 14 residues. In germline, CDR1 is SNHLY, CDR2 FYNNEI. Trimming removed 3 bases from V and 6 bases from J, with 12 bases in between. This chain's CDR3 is CASSEGQGGQPQHF. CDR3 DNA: TGTGCCAGCAGTGAGGGCCAGGGTGGTCAGCCCCAGCATTTT.

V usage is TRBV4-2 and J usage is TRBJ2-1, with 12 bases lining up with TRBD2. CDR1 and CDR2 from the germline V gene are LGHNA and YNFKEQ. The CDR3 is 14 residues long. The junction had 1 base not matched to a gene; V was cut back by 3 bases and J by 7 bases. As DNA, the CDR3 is TGTGCCAGCAGCCAGACTAGCGGGAGTAATGAGCAGTTCTTC. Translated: CASSQTSGSNEQFF.

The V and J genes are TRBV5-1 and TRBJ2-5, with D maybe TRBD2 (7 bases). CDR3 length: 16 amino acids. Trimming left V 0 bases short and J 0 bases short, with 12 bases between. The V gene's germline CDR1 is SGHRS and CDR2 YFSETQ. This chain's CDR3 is CASSLGGAGDQETQYF. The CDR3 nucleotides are TGCGCCAGCAGCTTGGGGGGGGCGGGAGACCAAGAGACCCAGTACTTC.